The entry below gives a single T cell receptor (beta chain) sequence along with its context. What it recognizes is unknown. An end of the junction differs from the germline gene, which may be a read error. Sorting recovered naive CD8 T cells on a CD8+CD4-CCR7+CD45RA+ profile. The CDR3 runs 15 residues. Germline CDR1 reads LGHNA; CDR2 reads YSLEER. In TCRdb, the PCR reads were re-called with MiXCR into one record per CDR3 protein. This table has hundreds of thousands of distinct CDR3 sequences, 24% appearing once. This specimen belongs to a study of molecular identifiers for immune sequencing clone quantification. Whole-study findings and limits: Same-barcode identical TCR molecules could make highly expanded clones look smaller than they are.

The source of this sequence is a human donor in good health. Some libraries in this study had Jurkat cell RNA spiked in. The V call is TRBV4-3, the J call TRBJ2-5; D uncertain. Sequencing used naive CD8+ T cells from blood, with Jurkat cell RNA spiked in. Noted subset: FACS-sorted CD8+CD4-CCR7+CD45RA+ naive T cells. The CDR3 sequence: CASRQGEGIGETQYF. For the CDR3, the DNA is TGCGCCAGCAGACAAGGAGAAGGGATAGGAGAGACCCAGTACTTC.